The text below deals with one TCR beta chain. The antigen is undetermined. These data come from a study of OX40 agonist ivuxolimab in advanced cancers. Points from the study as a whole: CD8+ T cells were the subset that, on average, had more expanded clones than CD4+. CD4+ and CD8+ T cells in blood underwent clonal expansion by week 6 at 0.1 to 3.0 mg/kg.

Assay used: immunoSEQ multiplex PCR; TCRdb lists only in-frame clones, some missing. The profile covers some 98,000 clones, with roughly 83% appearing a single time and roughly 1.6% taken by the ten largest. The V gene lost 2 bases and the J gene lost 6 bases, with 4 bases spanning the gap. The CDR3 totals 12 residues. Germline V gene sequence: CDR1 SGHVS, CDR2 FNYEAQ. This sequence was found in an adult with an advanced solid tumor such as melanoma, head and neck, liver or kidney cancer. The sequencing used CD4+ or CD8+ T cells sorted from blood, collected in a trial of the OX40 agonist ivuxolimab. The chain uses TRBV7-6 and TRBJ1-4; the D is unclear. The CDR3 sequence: CASSLNDEKLFF. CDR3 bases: TGTGCCAGCAGCTTAAATGATGAAAAACTGTTTTTT.